The next 13 T cell receptor beta chains were all read from a single sample in a study of T-cell reconstitution after alpha-beta-depleted transplantation in children. It was with unique molecular identifiers that the TCRbeta library was prepared. TCRdb used MiXCR to reprocess the PCR reads, holding one entry per CDR3 protein. The data show nearly 200,000 distinct CDR3 sequences, with about 6% seen just once and under 6% held by the top ten. Source: PBMCs, taken before TCRalphabeta/CD19-depleted stem cell transplant. The source of these receptors is a girl in the first two years of life with combined immunodeficiency, due to receive a stem cell transplant.

This clonotype was detected only a few times. The rearrangement uses TRBV27 and TRBJ1-2, with D unresolved. The V and J ends lost 6 bases and 4 bases respectively, with 12 bases between them. The CDR3 length is 13 residues. Germline V CDR1 and CDR2: MNHEY, SMNVEV (reference sequence). CDR3 sequence: CASRRGSAYGYTF. Here the CDR3 DNA reads TGTGCCAGCAGACGGGGTTCGGCCTATGGCTACACCTTC.

This clonotype was recorded many times. The chain is built from TRBV12-3 or TRBV12-4 and TRBJ1-5, with D perhaps TRBD1 (5 bases). The CDR3 length is 12 residues. V was shortened by 7 bases and J by 7 bases, with 11 bases between the two germline ends. In nucleotides, the CDR3 is TGTGCCAGCACCTGGGGCGCGCAGCCCCAGCATTTT. It yields the protein CASTWGAQPQHF.

The rearrangement joins TRBV3-1 to TRBJ1-1; D call uncertain. Looked up from germline, CDR1 is LGHDT and CDR2 is YNNKEL (reference sequence). This CDR3 has 14 amino acids. V was pared by 1 base and J by 1 base, with 7 bases between. The CDR3 DNA sequence: TGTGCCAGCAGCCAAGTTACCCCGAACACTGAAGCTTTCTTT. This translates into CASSQVTPNTEAFF.

This clonotype was detected many times. The gene calls are TRBV6-1 and TRBJ2-7, with 7 bases that match TRBD2. V lost 7 bases to trimming and J lost 5 bases; unmatched junction nucleotides: 14. The CDR3 contains 15 residues. Germline CDR1 reads MNHNS; CDR2 reads SASEGT. Here the CDR3 reads CASTAAGSGLHEQYF. The CDR3, as DNA: TGTGCCAGCACCGCAGCGGGATCAGGGCTACACGAGCAGTACTTC.

Details on this clonotype: Given the absence of the conserved phenylalanine or tryptophan at the CDR3 end, a read error is likely. The genes are TRBV4-3 and TRBJ2-7; TRBD2 agrees at 7 bases. The CDR3 sequence is 14 residues long. V was pared by 1 base and J by 1 base, with 1 base of the junction left unmatched. CDR1 and CDR2 (germline): LGHNA, YSLEER. In nucleotides, the CDR3 is TGCGCCAGCAGCCAAGCCGGGGGGTCCTACGAGCAGTACTAC. Its protein product is CASSQAGGSYEQYY.

This clonotype was seen ten or more times. V gene TRBV20-1 combines with J gene TRBJ2-2; D gene unclear. Per the germline V gene, CDR1 is DFQATT and CDR2 is SNEGSKA (reference sequence). V lost 5 bases and J 3 bases, leaving 10 bases between the germline ends. The CDR3 has 13 amino acids. The CDR3 reads CSALDRYTGELFF. The CDR3 DNA follows: TGCAGTGCTCTTGACCGTTACACCGGGGAGCTGTTTTTT.

This clonotype was picked up many times. This chain connects TRBV7-9 to TRBJ2-3, with 9 positions matching TRBD2. Germline V lookup: CDR1 SEHNR, CDR2 FQNEAQ (reference sequence). The V gene end was trimmed by 7 bases and the J gene end by 6 bases; junction bases not matched to a gene: 5. CDR3 length: 13 amino acids. CDR3 sequence reads: CASTAGGPDTQYF. The CDR3 region has the DNA TGTGCCAGCACCGCGGGGGGGCCTGATACGCAGTATTTT.

This clonotype appeared many times. The chain is built from TRBV20-1 and TRBJ2-7; 9 nucleotides line up with TRBD2. Germline V gene sequence: CDR1 DFQATT, CDR2 SNEGSKA (reference sequence). This CDR3 comprises 14 residues. J was trimmed by 2 bases and V by 1 base; bases with no gene match: 3. CDR3 nucleotide sequence: TGCAGTGCTAGAGCCTCTAGCGGGACCTACGAGCAGTACTTC. It encodes CSARASSGTYEQYF.

This clonotype was seen many times. The J gene is TRBJ2-7, the V gene TRBV4-2; D may be TRBD2 (5 bases). The V and J ends lost 3 bases and 3 bases respectively, with 18 bases between them. CDR1 LGHNA and CDR2 YNFKEQ come from the germline V gene. There are 16 residues in the CDR3. The CDR3 reads CASSQTTDSLFYEQYF. The CDR3 bases are TGTGCCAGCAGCCAGACAACGGACTCCCTCTTCTACGAGCAGTACTTC.

This clonotype was counted ten times or more. The V call is TRBV6-1, the J call TRBJ2-2, with TRBD2 matching over 8 bases. The CDR3 has 16 residues. The V segment lost 5 bases and the J segment 4 bases; nucleotides outside the gene matches: 9. CDR1 and CDR2 from the germline V gene are MNHNS and SASEGT. DNA of the CDR3: TGTGCCAGCAGTCCTCGGGGGGGCAGATCCACCGGGGAGCTGTTTTTT. It translates to CASSPRGGRSTGELFF.

In this sample, this clonotype turned up many times. The J gene is TRBJ2-3, the V gene TRBV5-6, with 12 bases lining up with TRBD2. Germline CDR1 and CDR2: SGHDT and YYEEEE. This CDR3 spans 16 amino acids. V trimming: 3 bases; J trimming: 3 bases; junction bases outside the gene matches: 5. Here the CDR3 reads CASSSLAGGRTDTQYF. The DNA for the CDR3 is TGTGCCAGCAGCTCTCTAGCGGGGGGGCGGACAGATACGCAGTATTTT.

This clonotype occurred many times. CDR3 DNA: TGTGCCAGCAGTGAATGGGACGGTAGCACAGATACGCAGTATTTT. This encodes CASSEWDGSTDTQYF. The chain joins TRBV25-1 to TRBJ2-3, with D possibly called TRBD1 or TRBD2 (5 bases each). The CDR3 sequence is 15 residues long. Trimming shortened V by 1 base and J by 0 bases, and 8 bases separated the two germline ends. Germline CDR1 and CDR2: MGHDK and SYGVNS.

This clonotype has at least ten counts. CDR3 sequence reads: CASSESGIGTGELFF. The CDR3 region has the DNA TGTGCCAGCAGTGAGAGCGGGATTGGCACCGGGGAGCTGTTTTTT. V and J are TRBV6-4 and TRBJ2-2, with 7 nucleotides matching TRBD2. V shed 3 bases, J shed 4 bases, and the junction held 5 bases outside the gene matches. CDR3 length equals 15 residues. Germline V gives CDR1 MRHNA, CDR2 SNTAGT.